These T cell receptor beta chains were read from a single sample in a study of T cell changes during pregnancy in multiple sclerosis. The table came from immunoSEQ multiplex PCR; TCRdb's copy has only in-frame clones and leaves some out. Among over 65,000 clones listed, around 93% were seen once. This sample comprised peripheral blood, obtained in the first trimester of pregnancy. These receptor sequences come from a female donor in good health, enrolled as a control in a pregnancy study. CDR3s include the opening cysteine and the closing phenylalanine or tryptophan. Fields, in order: J gene, clone size, D gene, V gene, CDR3 DNA, CDR3 protein. A D gene is named only where the DNA matches it firmly. Clone size is stated in some rows and not others, as once, few, many or a class when expanded.

J: TRBJ2-1; size: -; D: -; V: TRBV30; DNA: TGTGCCTGGAGTGTAAGCGGTTCCTACAATGAGCAGTTCTTC; CDR3: CAWSVSGSYNEQFF
J: TRBJ1-3; size: -; D: -; V: TRBV28; DNA: TGTGCCACCTCAGCCGGGTCAGGAAACACCATATATTTT; CDR3: CATSAGSGNTIYF
J: TRBJ1-2; size: -; D: -; V: TRBV9; DNA: TGTGCCAGCAGGGGGGGAAGTCGATATGGCTACACCTTC; CDR3: CASRGGSRYGYTF
J: TRBJ2-1; size: -; D: -; V: TRBV5-1; DNA: TGCGCCAGCAGCTGGGCAGGGGACAATGAGCAGTTCTTC; CDR3: CASSWAGDNEQFF
J: TRBJ1-5; size: -; D: -; V: TRBV19; DNA: TGTGCCAGTAGTATAGTTGGACAGTTTAGCAATCAGCCCCAGCATTTT; CDR3: CASSIVGQFSNQPQHF
J: TRBJ2-3; size: once; D: TRBD2; V: TRBV11-2; DNA: TGTGCCAGCATCCCGGGACTAGCGGGGGGGCGGGGGAATACGCAGTATTTT; CDR3: CASIPGLAGGRGNTQYF
J: TRBJ2-5; size: -; D: TRBD2; V: TRBV5-6; DNA: TGTGCCAGCAGCGGGGGGGGACCTTTCACGGGGCCCCAAGAGACCCAGTACTTC; CDR3: CASSGGGPFTGPQETQYF
J: TRBJ2-7; size: -; D: TRBD1; V: TRBV7-2; DNA: TGTGCCAGCAGCTTAGACCAGGGGGCCGGGTACGAGCAGTACTTC; CDR3: CASSLDQGAGYEQYF
J: TRBJ1-1; size: -; D: -; V: TRBV6-5; DNA: TGTGCCAGCAGTTCCGGACAGAACACTGAAGCTTTCTTT; CDR3: CASSSGQNTEAFF
J: TRBJ1-5; size: -; D: -; V: TRBV4-3; DNA: TGCGCCAGCAGCCAAGAGGCCCGGGAGTATCAGCCCCAGCATTTT; CDR3: CASSQEAREYQPQHF
J: TRBJ1-2; size: -; D: TRBD1; V: TRBV4-2; DNA: TGTGCCAGCAGCCAAGATCGTGTCTTGAGGGACAGGCAGACCTATGGCTACACCTTC; CDR3: CASSQDRVLRDRQTYGYTF
J: TRBJ2-1; size: once; D: -; V: TRBV27; DNA: TGTGCCAGCAGTCCACGGGGAACCTACAATGAGCAGTTCTTC; CDR3: CASSPRGTYNEQFF
J: TRBJ2-6; size: -; D: -; V: TRBV7-9; DNA: TGTGCCAGCAGCTTAGTGGGGAGGCCTGGGGCCAACGTCCTGACTTTC; CDR3: CASSLVGRPGANVLTF
J: TRBJ1-5; size: -; D: -; V: TRBV19; DNA: TGTGCCAGTAGTATAGTAGAATCGGGGCCCCAGCATTTT; CDR3: CASSIVESGPQHF
J: TRBJ1-5; size: -; D: -; V: TRBV16; DNA: TGTGCCAGCAGCCGAGACCAGGGGATCGGGCAGCCCCAGCATTTT; CDR3: CASSRDQGIGQPQHF
J: TRBJ2-5; size: -; D: -; V: TRBV7-2; DNA: TGTGCCAGCAGCTTCGAGGGGGGGCAGGGGGAGACCCAGTACTTC; CDR3: CASSFEGGQGETQYF
J: TRBJ1-2; size: -; D: TRBD1; V: TRBV2; DNA: TGTGCCAGCAGTTCCCAGACAGGGGGAGGTGGCTACACCTTC; CDR3: CASSSQTGGGGYTF
J: TRBJ1-6; size: few; D: TRBD1; V: TRBV18; DNA: TGTGCCAGCTCACCCAAGGGACAGGGGTCACCCCTCCACTTT; CDR3: CASSPKGQGSPLHF
J: TRBJ2-7; size: -; D: TRBD2; V: TRBV27; DNA: TGTGCCAGCAGTCCCCTCGGGGGGGATTTGTACGAGCAGTACTTC; CDR3: CASSPLGGDLYEQYF
J: TRBJ2-1; size: -; D: TRBD1; V: TRBV7-9; DNA: TGTGCCAGCAGCCTGCCGCCGGGACAGGGGAATTTCGATGAGCAGTTCTTC; CDR3: CASSLPPGQGNFDEQFF
J: TRBJ1-1; size: -; D: -; V: TRBV19; DNA: TGTGCCAGTAGTATGTCTAGGAACACTGAAGCTTTCTTT; CDR3: CASSMSRNTEAFF
J: TRBJ1-1; size: -; D: -; V: TRBV29-1; DNA: TGCAGCGGGAAAGAGAGGACTGAAGCTTTCTTT; CDR3: CSGKERTEAFF
J: TRBJ1-2; size: -; D: -; V: TRBV27; DNA: TGTGCCAGCAGTCCCGGGGGGACGATCTATGGCTACACCTTC; CDR3: CASSPGGTIYGYTF
J: TRBJ1-6; size: few; D: -; V: TRBV5-5; DNA: TGTGCCAGCAGCCCGGAGGTGAATTCACCCCTCCACTTT; CDR3: CASSPEVNSPLHF
J: TRBJ2-5; size: -; D: TRBD1; V: TRBV5-1; DNA: TGCGCCAGCTCGACAGGGCGGGAGACCCAGTACTTC; CDR3: CASSTGRETQYF
J: TRBJ2-1; size: -; D: -; V: TRBV6-6; DNA: TGTGCCAGCAGCCACAGGGACTCCTACAATGAGCAGTTCTTC; CDR3: CASSHRDSYNEQFF
J: TRBJ2-1; size: medium-sized; D: TRBD2; V: TRBV7-2; DNA: TGTGCCAGCAGCTCGGGGGGGGGCAATGAGCAGTTCTTC; CDR3: CASSSGGGNEQFF
J: TRBJ2-7; size: once; D: TRBD1; V: TRBV28; DNA: TGTGCCAGCAGTTTTTTGACAGGGTCGGGCGAGCAGTACTTC; CDR3: CASSFLTGSGEQYF
J: TRBJ2-2; size: -; D: TRBD2; V: TRBV20-1; DNA: TGCAGTTCGGCGGGGGCCGGGGAGCTGTTTTTT; CDR3: CSSAGAGELFF
J: TRBJ1-1; size: -; D: -; V: TRBV6-1; DNA: TGTGCCAGCATCCAAGGGAGGGATCCTGAAGCTTTCTTT; CDR3: CASIQGRDPEAFF
J: TRBJ1-1; size: -; D: -; V: TRBV30; DNA: TGTGCCTGGAGTGTAAGGAGAGAAGCTTTCTTT; CDR3: CAWSVRREAFF
J: TRBJ2-5; size: -; D: TRBD2; V: TRBV7-2; DNA: TGTGCCAGCAGCTTAGGACTAGCGGAACAAGAGACCCAGTACTTC; CDR3: CASSLGLAEQETQYF
J: TRBJ1-2; size: -; D: TRBD1; V: TRBV27; DNA: TGTGCCAGCAGTCTTAGACAGGGAAACTATGGCTACACCTTC; CDR3: CASSLRQGNYGYTF
J: TRBJ2-1; size: -; D: TRBD2; V: TRBV4-3; DNA: TGCGCCAGCAGCCAAGATAAAGCGGGGAACTACAATGAGCAGTTCTTC; CDR3: CASSQDKAGNYNEQFF
J: TRBJ2-1; size: -; D: TRBD1; V: TRBV5-4; DNA: TGTGCCAGCAGGCCGGGACAGGGTCGGAATGAGCAGTTCTTC; CDR3: CASRPGQGRNEQFF